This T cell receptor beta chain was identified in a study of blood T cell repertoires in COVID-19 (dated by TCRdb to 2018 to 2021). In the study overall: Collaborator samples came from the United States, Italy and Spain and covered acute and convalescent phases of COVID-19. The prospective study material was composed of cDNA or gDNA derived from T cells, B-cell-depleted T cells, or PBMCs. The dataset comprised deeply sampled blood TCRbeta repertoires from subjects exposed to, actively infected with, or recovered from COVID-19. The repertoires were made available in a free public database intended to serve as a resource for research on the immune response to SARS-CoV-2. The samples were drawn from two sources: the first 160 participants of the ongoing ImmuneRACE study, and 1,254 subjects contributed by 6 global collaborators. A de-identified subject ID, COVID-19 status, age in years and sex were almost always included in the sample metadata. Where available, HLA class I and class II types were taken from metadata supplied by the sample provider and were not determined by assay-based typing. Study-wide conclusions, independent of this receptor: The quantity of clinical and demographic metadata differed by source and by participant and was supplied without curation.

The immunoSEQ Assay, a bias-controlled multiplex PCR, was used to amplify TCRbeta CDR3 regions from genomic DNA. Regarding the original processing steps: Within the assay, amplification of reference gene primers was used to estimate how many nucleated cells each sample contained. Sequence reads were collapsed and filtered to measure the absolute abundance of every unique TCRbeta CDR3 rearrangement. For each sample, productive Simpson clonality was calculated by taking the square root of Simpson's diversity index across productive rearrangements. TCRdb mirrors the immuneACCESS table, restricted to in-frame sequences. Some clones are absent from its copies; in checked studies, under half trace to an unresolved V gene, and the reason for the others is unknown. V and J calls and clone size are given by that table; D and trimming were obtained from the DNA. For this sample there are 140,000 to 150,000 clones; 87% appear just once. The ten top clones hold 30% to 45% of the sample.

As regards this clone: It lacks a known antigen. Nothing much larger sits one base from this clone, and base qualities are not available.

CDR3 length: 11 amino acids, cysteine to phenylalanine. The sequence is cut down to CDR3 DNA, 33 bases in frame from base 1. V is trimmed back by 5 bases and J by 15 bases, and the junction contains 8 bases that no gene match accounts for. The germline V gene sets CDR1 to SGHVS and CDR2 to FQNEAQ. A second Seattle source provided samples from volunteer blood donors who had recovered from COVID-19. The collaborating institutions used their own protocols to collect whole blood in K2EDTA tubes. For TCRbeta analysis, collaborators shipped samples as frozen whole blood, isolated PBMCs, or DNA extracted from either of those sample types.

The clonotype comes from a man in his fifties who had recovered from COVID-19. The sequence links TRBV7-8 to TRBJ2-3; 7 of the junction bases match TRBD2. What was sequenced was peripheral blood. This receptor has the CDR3 CASSLGTTLYF. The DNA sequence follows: TGTGCCAGCAGCCTCGGGACTACGCTTTATTTT. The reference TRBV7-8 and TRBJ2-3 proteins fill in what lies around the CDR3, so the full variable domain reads GAGVSQSPRYKVAKRGQDVALRCDPISGHVSLFWYQQALGQGPEFLTYFQNEAQLDKSGLPSDRFFAERPEGSVSTLKIQRTQQEDSAVYLCASSLGTTLYFGPGTRLTVL.